A single sample is the source of the 20 T cell receptor beta chains below, sequenced in a study of blood T cell repertoires in COVID-19. The method was immunoSEQ multiplex PCR; TCRdb's version includes in-frame clones alone and lacks a portion of them. This table has under 200,000 clones, about 81% appearing once. The specimen was PBMCs or T cells enriched from blood (not recorded which). The receptors were gathered from a man over 45 who had recovered from COVID-19.

The CDR3 DNA is TGTGCCAGCAGTGTCCCCTCCGGACAGGGAAGTACTGAAGCTTTCTTT. It translates to CASSVPSGQGSTEAFF. The rearrangement joins TRBV25-1 to TRBJ1-1; the match to TRBD1 covers 8 bases. From germline, CDR1 is MGHDK and CDR2 SYGVNS. V gave up 4 bases and J gave up 5 bases; unmatched junction bases: 12. CDR3 length: 16 amino acids.

The V and J genes are TRBV27 and TRBJ1-4; D is undetermined. The CDR3 runs to 15 residues. V was pared by 4 bases and J by 0 bases, with 9 bases between. Germline CDR1 reads MNHEY; CDR2 reads SMNVEV (reference sequence). The CDR3 DNA reads as TGTGCCAGCAGTTCCATACTGGCAACTAATGAAAAACTGTTTTTT. Its translation: CASSSILATNEKLFF.

CDR3 amino acids: CASSRLAGSSQETQYF. The CDR3 DNA reads TGTGCCAGTAGTAGACTAGCGGGGTCCAGTCAAGAGACCCAGTACTTC. This rearrangement joins TRBV19 to TRBJ2-5; 11 bases align to TRBD2. The ends lost 4 bases at V and 2 bases at J; junction bases unmatched: 6. This CDR3 is built from 16 residues. CDR1 and CDR2 (germline): LNHDA, SQIVND (reference sequence).

This sequence joins TRBV21-1 and TRBJ1-1; TRBD1 was called by the table and not checked on the DNA. TRBV21-1 is recorded as a pseudogene. CDR3 length: 20 amino acids. DNA for the CDR3: TGTGCCAGCAGCAAAGCGCCAGGTTTTGGGCAGGGGGGCTCGAACACTGAAGCTTTCTTT. It yields the protein CASSKAPGFGQGGSNTEAFF.

This clone was recorded only once. This sequence joins TRBV6-5 and TRBJ2-1, with 11 bases that match TRBD2. This CDR3 has 15 amino acids. V was pared by 4 bases and J by 4 bases, with 3 bases of the junction left unmatched. Germline-derived CDR1 and CDR2 are MNHEY and SVGAGI. The CDR3 nucleotides are TGTGCCAGCAGTTTCACTAGCGGGGGATACAATGAGCAGTTCTTC. This codes for CASSFTSGGYNEQFF.

The chain combines TRBV9 with TRBJ1-2; TRBD1 agrees at 8 bases. The CDR3 is 17 amino acids. The V and J ends lost 3 bases and 3 bases, in that order; junction bases with no gene match: 13. CDR1 and CDR2 (germline): SGDLS, YYNGEE. Here the CDR3 reads CASSAQGATTGHYGYTF. CDR3 nucleotide sequence: TGTGCCAGCAGCGCCCAGGGGGCGACGACAGGGCACTATGGCTACACCTTC.

V and J are TRBV10-3 and TRBJ2-1, with 10 bases aligning to TRBD1. In germline, CDR1 is ENHRY, CDR2 SYGVKD. This CDR3 has 15 residues. The V and J ends lost 7 bases and 7 bases, in that order; junction bases with no gene match: 10. Written as DNA, the CDR3 is TGTGCCATCAAAACCGGGACAGGGGATTGGAATGAGCAGTTCTTC. It is translated as CAIKTGTGDWNEQFF.

The chain joins TRBV6-5 to TRBJ2-3; D remains unclear. V was pared by 3 bases and J by 4 bases, with 8 bases between. CDR3 size: 13 residues. The germline V gene has CDR1 MNHEY and CDR2 SVGAGI. CDR3 DNA: TGTGCCAGCAGTTATGGCAACGCAGATACGCAGTATTTT. Its protein is CASSYGNADTQYF.

This sequence joins TRBV21-1 and TRBJ2-2; TRBD2 is the table's D call, not checked against the DNA. TRBV21-1 is tagged as a pseudogene. This CDR3 contains 15 residues. The CDR3 DNA reads TGTGCCAGCAGCAAAGACGGGGTAGGGACCGGGGAGCTGTTTTTT. This encodes CASSKDGVGTGELFF.

This chain links TRBV27 with TRBJ2-3; perhaps TRBD2 as D (7 bases). CDR3 length: 15 residues. Germline assignment: CDR1 MNHEY and CDR2 SMNVEV (reference sequence). The V end lost 6 bases, the J end lost 5 bases, and 18 bases lay between the germline ends. CDR3 bases: TGTGCCAGCAGGACGGATTCGGGGGGCGAAGATACGCAGTATTTT. Its protein is CASRTDSGGEDTQYF.

A word on this clone: One junction end does not reproduce the germline sequence, and a read error may be involved. The chain employs TRBV7-9 and TRBJ2-5; the D gene is possibly TRBD1 (6 bases). From germline, CDR1 is SEHNR and CDR2 FQNEAQ (reference sequence). This CDR3 comprises 15 residues. The CDR3: CASSLARGDQGTQYF. Written as DNA, the CDR3 is TGTGCCAGCAGCTTAGCCAGGGGCGACCAAGGGACCCAGTACTTC. Full variable domain (remainder filled in from reference TRBV7-9 and TRBJ2-5): DTGVSQNPRHKITKRGQNVTFRCDPISEHNRLYWYRQTLGQGPEFLTYFQNEAQLEKSRLLSDRFSAERPKGSFSTLEIQRTEQGDSAMYLCASSLARGDQGTQYFGPGTRLLVL.

This chain's CDR3 is CASSLVLGGFFNEQFF. CDR3 nucleotide sequence: TGTGCCAGCAGCTTGGTTCTTGGGGGCTTCTTTAATGAGCAGTTCTTC. V gene TRBV5-4 combines with J gene TRBJ2-1; D possibly corresponds to TRBD1 (6 bases). Germline loops: CDR1 SGHNT, CDR2 YYREEE (reference sequence). This CDR3 is 16 amino acids long. V was pared by 0 bases and J by 7 bases, with 17 bases between.

CDR3 residues: CASSPRGAEAFF. The CDR3 nucleotides are TGTGCCAGCAGCCCTCGGGGGGCTGAAGCTTTCTTT. The chain employs TRBV12-3 or TRBV12-4 and TRBJ1-1; D perhaps matches TRBD1 (5 bases). The CDR3 contains 12 residues. The ends were cut back, 6 bases at V and 6 bases at J, with 11 bases in the middle.

Remarks on this clone: Being one base from a much bigger clone, this may be a read error. This chain links TRBV4-2 with TRBJ2-3, with 9 positions matching TRBD2. Germline CDR1 reads LGHNA; CDR2 reads YNFKEQ. The J segment lost 2 bases and the V segment lost 4 bases, leaving 13 bases of the junction unmatched. The CDR3 is 18 residues long. CDR3 amino acids: CASSPRNSGGLNTDTQYF. CDR3 coding DNA: TGTGCCAGCAGCCCGAGGAACAGCGGGGGGCTAAACACAGATACGCAGTATTTT.

V is TRBV6-5 and J is TRBJ1-2, with 11 bases lining up with TRBD1. V shed 2 bases, J shed 8 bases, and the junction held 10 bases outside the gene matches. The CDR3 length is 16 residues. Per the germline V gene, CDR1 is MNHEY and CDR2 is SVGAGI. The CDR3 nucleotides are TGTGCCAGCAGTTACCCAGGGACAGGGGGATTATCAGGCTACACCTTC. Translation gives CASSYPGTGGLSGYTF.

Here the CDR3 reads CSAKTGGEQYF. The CDR3 coding sequence is TGCAGTGCCAAAACAGGTGGCGAGCAGTACTTC. The V and J genes are TRBV20-1 and TRBJ2-7; possibly TRBD1 for D (5 bases). CDR3 length: 11 residues. V lost 6 bases, J lost 6 bases, and 12 bases lay in between. CDR1 and CDR2 from the germline V gene are DFQATT and SNEGSKA (reference sequence).

The chain has TRBV5-5 and TRBJ1-4; 9 bases are a match to TRBD1. The CDR3 runs 15 residues. V lost 4 bases and J lost 3; bases outside the gene matches: 4. Germline V gene lookup returns CDR1 SGHKS and CDR2 YYEKEE (reference sequence). CDR3 amino acids: CASSVTGGANEKLFF. CDR3 nucleotide sequence: TGTGCCAGCAGCGTGACAGGGGGAGCTAATGAAAAACTGTTTTTT.

In its sample, this clone was seen once. This CDR3 reads CASSSTALGSSGNTIYF. As DNA, the CDR3 is TGCGCCAGCAGCTCGACCGCGCTGGGGAGCTCTGGAAACACCATATATTTT. The chain links TRBV5-1 to TRBJ1-3; D unclear. The V end lost 3 bases, the J end lost 0 bases, and 16 bases lay between the germline ends. The CDR3 consists of 17 residues. Germline V CDR1 and CDR2: SGHRS, YFSETQ.

The chain joins TRBV19 to TRBJ1-3; tentative D call: TRBD1 (6 bases). The V gene lost 5 bases and the J gene lost 0 bases, with 11 bases spanning the gap. CDR1 LNHDA and CDR2 SQIVND come from the germline V gene (reference sequence). This CDR3 contains 15 residues. CDR3 amino acids: CASSPKTGSGNTIYF. CDR3 nucleotides: TGTGCCAGTAGTCCTAAGACAGGCTCTGGAAACACCATATATTTT. The complete variable domain, with remaining parts taken from reference TRBV19 and TRBJ1-3, reads DGGITQSPKYLFRKEGQNVTLSCEQNLNHDAMYWYRQDPGQGLRLIYYSQIVNDFQKGDIAEGYSVSREKKESFPLTVTSAQKNPTAFYLCASSPKTGSGNTIYFGEGSWLTVV.

The chain combines TRBV18 with TRBJ2-5; D may be TRBD1 (6 bases). Trimming removed 0 bases from V and 3 bases from J, with 14 bases in between. CDR3 size: 16 residues. Germline lookup yields CDR1 KGHSH and CDR2 LQKENI. The CDR3 loop is CASSPPNRVQEETQYF. The CDR3 nucleotides are TGTGCCAGCTCACCACCGAACAGGGTCCAGGAAGAGACCCAGTACTTC.